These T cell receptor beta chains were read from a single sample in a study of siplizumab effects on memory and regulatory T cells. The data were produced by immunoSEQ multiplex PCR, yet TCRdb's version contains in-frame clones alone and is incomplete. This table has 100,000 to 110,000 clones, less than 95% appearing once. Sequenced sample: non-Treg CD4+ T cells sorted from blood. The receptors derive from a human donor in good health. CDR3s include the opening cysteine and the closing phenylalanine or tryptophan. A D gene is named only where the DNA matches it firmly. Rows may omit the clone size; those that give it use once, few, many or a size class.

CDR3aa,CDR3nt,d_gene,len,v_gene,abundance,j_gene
CASNNIASANEQFF,TGTGCCAGCAATAATATAGCAAGCGCGAATGAGCAGTTCTTC,NA,14,TRBV9,NA,TRBJ2-1
CASSSLGLAGDNEQFF,TGTGCCAGCAGCTCCCTCGGACTAGCGGGAGACAATGAGCAGTTCTTC,TRBD2,16,TRBV7-3,once,TRBJ2-1
CASSPYSNNQPQHF,TGTGCCAGCAGCCCCTACAGCAACAATCAGCCCCAGCATTTT,NA,14,TRBV28,NA,TRBJ1-5
CASSPLPGNTGELFF,TGTGCCAGCTCACCATTACCAGGGAACACCGGGGAGCTGTTTTTT,NA,15,TRBV18,NA,TRBJ2-2
CASTPLGQGSQPQHF,TGTGCCAGCACCCCGCTCGGGCAGGGATCCCAGCCCCAGCATTTT,NA,15,TRBV5-8,NA,TRBJ1-5
CASSQESSGRETQYF,TGTGCCAGCAGCCAAGAATCCAGCGGGAGAGAGACCCAGTACTTC,TRBD2,15,TRBV4-2,NA,TRBJ2-5
CASSFRDRSNYNSPLHF,TGTGCCAGCAGCTTTCGGGACAGGAGTAACTATAATTCACCCCTCCACTTT,TRBD1,17,TRBV7-9,NA,TRBJ1-6
CASSEQRGDTQYF,TGTGCCAGCAGTGAACAGCGGGGAGATACGCAGTATTTT,TRBD2,13,TRBV6-4,NA,TRBJ2-3
CASSVEGYADTQYF,TGTGCCAGCAGCGTAGAGGGCTACGCAGATACGCAGTATTTT,NA,14,TRBV9,NA,TRBJ2-3
CASSQKTGGETQYF,TGTGCCAGCAGCCAAAAAACAGGGGGAGAGACCCAGTACTTC,TRBD1,14,TRBV5-4,NA,TRBJ2-5
CASSSSGRNNEQFF,TGCGCCAGCAGCTCTAGCGGGAGAAACAATGAGCAGTTCTTC,TRBD2,14,TRBV5-1,NA,TRBJ2-1
CASSRSKGPRAYNEQFF,TGCGCCAGCAGCCGTTCTAAAGGGCCAAGAGCCTACAATGAGCAGTTCTTC,NA,17,TRBV10-1,once,TRBJ2-1
CASSPAGLESYEQYF,TGTGCCAGCAGTCCGGCGGGACTAGAGAGCTACGAGCAGTACTTC,TRBD2,15,TRBV28,NA,TRBJ2-7
CASSLAATSPYNEQFF,TGTGCCAGCAGCTTAGCTGCGACTAGCCCCTACAATGAGCAGTTCTTC,TRBD2,16,TRBV11-3,NA,TRBJ2-1
CASSPYPSGRESYEQYF,TGTGCCAGCAGTCCGTACCCTAGCGGGAGGGAATCCTACGAGCAGTACTTC,TRBD2,17,TRBV28,NA,TRBJ2-7
CASSFHTKNPDTPTSYGYTF,TGTGCCAGCAGCTTTCACACCAAAAACCCGGATACCCCTACCAGCTATGGCTACACCTTC,NA,20,TRBV13,once,TRBJ1-2
CATSRDSGRSSYEQYF,TGTGCCACCAGCAGGGATAGCGGGAGGAGCTCCTACGAGCAGTACTTC,TRBD2,16,TRBV15,NA,TRBJ2-7
CASSETGSNRVTEAFF,TGTGCCAGCAGTGAAACAGGATCGAACAGGGTAACTGAAGCTTTCTTT,NA,16,TRBV2,NA,TRBJ1-1
CASSRRGQGTGEQYF,TGTGCCAGCAGCCGCCGAGGACAGGGAACGGGCGAGCAGTACTTC,TRBD1,15,TRBV27,NA,TRBJ2-7
CASSLWARGDYNEQFF,TGTGCCAGCAGCTTGTGGGCTAGGGGGGACTACAATGAGCAGTTCTTC,NA,16,TRBV5-6,NA,TRBJ2-1
CASSRRGQYEQYF,TGTGCCAGCAGTCGCAGGGGGCAATACGAGCAGTACTTC,TRBD1,13,TRBV6-6,NA,TRBJ2-7
CASATGWSNQPQHF,TGTGCCAGTGCCACAGGGTGGAGCAATCAGCCCCAGCATTTT,NA,14,TRBV19,NA,TRBJ1-5
CASSFMRGLGDPFNQPQHF,TGTGCCAGCAGCTTTATGAGGGGGCTTGGAGACCCGTTCAATCAGCCCCAGCATTTT,TRBD1,19,TRBV5-8,NA,TRBJ1-5
CASSSSGTVSSGANVLTF,TGCGCCAGCAGCTCCTCCGGGACAGTCTCTTCTGGGGCCAACGTCCTGACTTTC,TRBD1,18,TRBV5-1,NA,TRBJ2-6